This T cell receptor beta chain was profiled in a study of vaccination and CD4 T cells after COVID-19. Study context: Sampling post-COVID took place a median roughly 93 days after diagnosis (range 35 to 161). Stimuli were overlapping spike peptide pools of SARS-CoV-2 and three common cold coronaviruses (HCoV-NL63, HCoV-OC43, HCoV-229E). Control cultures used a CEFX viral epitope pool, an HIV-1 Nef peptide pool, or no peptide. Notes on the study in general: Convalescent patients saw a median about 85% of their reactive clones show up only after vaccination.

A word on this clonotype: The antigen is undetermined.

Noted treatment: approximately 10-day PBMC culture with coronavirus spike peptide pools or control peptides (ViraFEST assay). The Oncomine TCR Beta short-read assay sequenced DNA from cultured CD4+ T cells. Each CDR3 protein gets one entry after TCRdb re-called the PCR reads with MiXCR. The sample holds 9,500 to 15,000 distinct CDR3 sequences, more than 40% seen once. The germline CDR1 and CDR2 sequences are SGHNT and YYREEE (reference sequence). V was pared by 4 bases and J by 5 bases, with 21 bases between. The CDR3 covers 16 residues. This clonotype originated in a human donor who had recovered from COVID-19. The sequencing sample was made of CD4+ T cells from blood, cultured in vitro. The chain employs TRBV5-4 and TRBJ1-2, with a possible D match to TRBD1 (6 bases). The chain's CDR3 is CASSRAPGQRQYGYTF. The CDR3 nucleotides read TGTGCCAGCAGCCGGGCCCCAGGACAGCGTCAATATGGCTACACCTTC.